This TCR beta chain originates from a study of blood T cell repertoires in COVID-19. Background on the study: From the United States, Italy and Spain came samples of acute and convalescent COVID-19.

Profiling relied on immunoSEQ multiplex PCR, and the TCRdb table lists in-frame clones only, not all of them. The sample lists approximately 50,000 clones, more than 70% occurring once. Only one count was recorded for this clone. V gave up 7 bases and J gave up 4 bases, with 14 bases separating them. The CDR3 spans 15 residues. Germline assignment: CDR1 MNHEY and CDR2 SVGAGI. This chain joins TRBV6-5 and TRBJ1-6; possible D gene TRBD1, 5 bases. What was sequenced was peripheral blood. The sequence derives from a human donor in a cohort sampled during active COVID-19. The chain's CDR3 is CASKVRDSYNSPLHF. The CDR3 bases are TGTGCCAGCAAGGTCCGAGACAGTTATAATTCACCCCTCCACTTT.